Here is one T cell receptor beta chain with its context. Its antigen remains undetermined. No much larger clonotype is one base removed from it; base qualities were not supplied. Lesional scalp punch biopsies and peripheral blood were collected from alopecia areata patients. Human scalp biopsies went straight into PAXgene tissue containers for immediate fixation. This entry is derived from a study of CD8+ T cells in alopecia areata listed by TCRdb under 2018. A note on the overall study: Treated patients were enrolled in an open-label pilot trial of oral tofacitinib at 5 to 10 mg twice daily for moderate-to-severe alopecia areata. Amplification of TCRbeta CDR3 regions was done by immunoSEQ multiplex PCR using 35 Vbeta forward primers and 13 Jbeta reverse primers. Scalp clonality was compared among normal scalp (n=4), patchy alopecia areata scalp (n=8), and alopecia totalis/universalis scalp (n=8). Biopsies were taken from tofacitinib-treated patients at baseline and again at 4 and 24 weeks into treatment, and several of those patients also had a later scalp biopsy. Human TCRbeta sequencing covered scalp tissue and sorted CD4+ and CD8+ peripheral blood T cells from patchy and totalis/universalis alopecia areata patients and healthy controls. High-throughput TCRbeta sequencing was used to examine T cell clonal expansion in alopecia areata in both the C3H/HeJ mouse model and human patients. Tofacitinib was administered for 6 to 18 months, and 6 months of follow-up off drug were then conducted to assess delayed response and recurrence. The RNA source kit depended on sample type: the PAXgene miRNA kit for fixed scalp, the miRNeasy kit for PBMCs, and the RNeasy kit for mouse skin.

Libraries came from the immunoSEQ multiplex PCR assay. For TCR sequencing, RNA was extracted from every sample and reverse transcribed into cDNA to serve as template. SuperScript III was used to make first-strand cDNA, primed with a 2:1 mix of oligo-dT and random hexamers. A synthetic immune receptor repertoire was used to assess amplification bias, and residual bias was removed computationally. The original methods were these. Raw reads were preprocessed to remove errors, and CDR3 was defined by IMGT conventions from the conserved cysteine to phenylalanine. Clonality was computed as 1 minus the Shannon entropy, with the entropy normalized by log2 of the number of productive unique TCRs. CD4 or CD8 identity of scalp clones was inferred by cross-referencing scalp TCRbeta sequences with sorted blood CD4 and CD8 repertoires. TCRdb retrieved this table from immuneACCESS and kept in-frame rearrangements only. Not all clones are present; in checked studies, unresolved V genes account for under half, and no reason is known for the remainder. V, J and clone size were drawn from that table, and D and trimming were deduced from the DNA. The sample table shows more than 9,500 clones, and about three fifths are seen once. 11% to 15% of the sample is taken by the ten largest.

General study outcomes and caveats: Unlike mouse skin, where gammadelta T cells dominate, normal human skin contains resident alphabeta T cells that get sequenced too, which complicates analysis of the scalp TCR repertoire. Compared with normal scalp, lesional scalp had higher clonality and more expanded CD8+ clones, particularly in alopecia totalis/universalis, a pattern that suggests antigenic drive. Shared TCR sequences between patients were less evident than in mice, which may be partly attributable to HLA diversity in the patient population.

Sequencing was done on a sample of skin. The origin of this receptor is a human donor with alopecia areata.

The CDR3 region reads CASSLVTSGYEQYF. The DNA is as follows: TGTGCCAGCAGCTTAGTAACTAGCGGATACGAGCAGTACTTC. The receptor chain draws on TRBV7-8 and TRBJ2-7; 8 bases in between match TRBD2. The germline V gene yields SGHVS for CDR1 and FQNEAQ for CDR2. Relative to germline, V is missing 1 base and J is missing 4 bases, with 3 bases of the junction outside any gene match. The CDR3 starts with the cysteine, ends with the phenylalanine, and has 14 residues. CDR3 DNA is the only sequence kept; it has 42 bases, read in frame from the first base.